This entry lists 10 T cell receptor beta chains sequenced from one sample in a study of shared T cell receptors in the human thymus. The assay was immunoSEQ multiplex PCR, and TCRdb's table has in-frame clones only and misses some. The table shows 700,000 to 750,000 clones, with approximately 83% occurring only once. These data were also filed under a second study, of human thymus T cells.

The sequencing input was thymocytes. All receptors come from a girl under three years old with a congenital heart defect.

In this sample, this clone turned up a few times. This chain joins TRBV14 and TRBJ1-6, with TRBD1 matching 8 bases. This CDR3 has 16 amino acids. CDR1 and CDR2 (germline): SGHDN, FVKESK. V lost 2 bases to trimming and J lost 3 bases; unmatched junction nucleotides: 3. In DNA form, the CDR3 reads TGTGCCAGCAGCCAATGGACAGGGAACTATAATTCACCCCTCCACTTT. This codes for CASSQWTGNYNSPLHF.

The rearrangement links TRBV11-2 to TRBJ2-1, with TRBD1 identical over 9 bases. V gave up 3 bases and J gave up 8 bases; unmatched junction bases: 11. Germline V gene sequence: CDR1 SGHAT, CDR2 FQNNGV. The CDR3 is made up of 16 amino acids. CDR3 residues: CASSFHPGQGFDEQFF. As DNA, the CDR3 is TGTGCCAGCAGCTTTCATCCGGGACAGGGTTTCGATGAGCAGTTCTTC. The complete variable domain, with remaining parts taken from reference TRBV11-2 and TRBJ2-1, reads EAGVAQSPRYKIIEKRQSVAFWCNPISGHATLYWYQQILGQGPKLLIQFQNNGVVDDSQLPKDRFSAERLKGVDSTLKIQPAKLEDSAVYLCASSFHPGQGFDEQFFGPGTRLTVL.

This chain links TRBV9 with TRBJ2-5; TRBD1 matches 7 bases. The CDR3 spans 16 residues. The ends lost 5 bases at V and 4 bases at J; junction bases unmatched: 14. Germline V CDR1 and CDR2: SGDLS, YYNGEE. The CDR3 loop is CASRLSPTGVGETQYF. For the CDR3, the DNA is TGTGCCAGCAGACTCAGTCCCACAGGGGTGGGAGAGACCCAGTACTTC.

The J gene is TRBJ1-6, the V gene TRBV7-9, with D perhaps matching TRBD1 (5 bases). Trimming pared 1 base from V and 2 bases from J, leaving 15 bases between. The CDR3 sequence is 18 residues long. Per germline, CDR1 SEHNR and CDR2 FQNEAQ (reference sequence). CDR3: CASSLDDRRVTYNSPLHF. CDR3 DNA: TGTGCCAGCAGCTTAGATGACCGCAGGGTAACCTATAATTCACCCCTCCACTTT.

This chain links TRBV7-9 with TRBJ2-5; 13 positions match TRBD2. The V and J ends lost 1 base and 2 bases, in that order; junction bases with no gene match: 4. Germline loops: CDR1 SEHNR, CDR2 FQNEAQ (reference sequence). This CDR3 is 17 amino acids long. CDR3 nucleotides: TGTGCCAGCAGCTTAGGACTAGCGGGGGGAGGACAAGAGACCCAGTACTTC. Translation gives CASSLGLAGGGQETQYF.

A single count supports this clone. The chain is built from TRBV11-2 and TRBJ1-1; weak D call: TRBD1 (5 bases). The CDR3 has 14 residues. With 5 bases removed from V and 5 bases from J, the gap between germline ends came to 15 bases. Germline-derived CDR1 and CDR2 are SGHAT and FQNNGV. CDR3 protein: CASSAGLCGTEAFF. CDR3 nucleotide sequence: TGTGCCAGCAGCGCGGGACTTTGTGGGACTGAAGCTTTCTTT.

CDR3 protein: CASRRTGRGGTEAFF. CDR3 nucleotides: TGTGCCAGCAGGAGGACAGGGAGGGGAGGCACTGAAGCTTTCTTT. The V gene is TRBV7-2, the J gene TRBJ1-1; 8 bases align to TRBD1. Trimming took 6 bases from V and 4 from J; bases not matched to a gene: 10. Per germline, CDR1 SGHTA and CDR2 FQGNSA. The CDR3 totals 15 residues.

The V call is TRBV5-6, the J call TRBJ1-1; TRBD1 might be the D (6 bases). CDR1 is SGHDT, CDR2 YYEEEE, per germline. Trimming took off 2 bases at V and 6 bases at J, with 26 bases between the two ends. The CDR3 totals 18 residues. The CDR3 DNA sequence: TGTGCCAGCAGCTTTATACTTTTTTCGGGACAAGGATACCCTGAAGCTTTCTTT. Translating it yields CASSFILFSGQGYPEAFF.

This rearrangement joins TRBV2 to TRBJ2-7, with D perhaps matching TRBD1 (6 bases). The CDR3 spans 13 residues. Looked up from germline, CDR1 is SNHLY and CDR2 is FYNNEI. V lost 8 bases and J 3 bases, leaving 14 bases between the germline ends. The CDR3 nucleotides read TGTGCCAGCCGCCACACAGGGATCTACGAGCAGTACTTC. Encoded protein: CASRHTGIYEQYF. The variable domain in full, with the rest retrieved from reference TRBV2 and TRBJ2-7, is EPEVTQTPSHQVTQMGQEVILRCVPISNHLYFYWYRQILGQKVEFLVSFYNNEISEKSEIFDDQFSVERPDGSNFTLKIRSTKLEDSAMYFCASRHTGIYEQYFGPGTRLTVT.

This chain joins TRBV5-6 and TRBJ1-3; TRBD1 is a possible D gene (6 bases). With 0 bases removed from V and 2 bases from J, the gap between germline ends came to 12 bases. Germline-derived CDR1 and CDR2 are SGHDT and YYEEEE. The CDR3 has 16 residues. The CDR3 spells CASSLALRTAGNTIYF. The CDR3 DNA reads TGTGCCAGCAGCTTGGCCTTAAGGACAGCTGGAAACACCATATATTTT.